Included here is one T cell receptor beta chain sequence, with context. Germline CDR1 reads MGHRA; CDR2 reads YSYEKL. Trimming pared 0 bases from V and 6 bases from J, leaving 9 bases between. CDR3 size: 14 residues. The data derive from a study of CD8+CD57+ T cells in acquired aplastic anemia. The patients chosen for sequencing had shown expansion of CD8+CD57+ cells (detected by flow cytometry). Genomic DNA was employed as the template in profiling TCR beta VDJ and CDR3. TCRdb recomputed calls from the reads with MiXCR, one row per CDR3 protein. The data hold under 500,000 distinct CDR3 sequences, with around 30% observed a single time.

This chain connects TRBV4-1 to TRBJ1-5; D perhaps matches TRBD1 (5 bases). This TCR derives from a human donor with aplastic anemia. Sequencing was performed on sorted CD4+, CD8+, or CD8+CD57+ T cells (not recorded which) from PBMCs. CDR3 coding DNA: TGCGCCAGCAGCCAAGAAAGGGGTGGTCAGCCCCAGCATTTT. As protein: CASSQERGGQPQHF.